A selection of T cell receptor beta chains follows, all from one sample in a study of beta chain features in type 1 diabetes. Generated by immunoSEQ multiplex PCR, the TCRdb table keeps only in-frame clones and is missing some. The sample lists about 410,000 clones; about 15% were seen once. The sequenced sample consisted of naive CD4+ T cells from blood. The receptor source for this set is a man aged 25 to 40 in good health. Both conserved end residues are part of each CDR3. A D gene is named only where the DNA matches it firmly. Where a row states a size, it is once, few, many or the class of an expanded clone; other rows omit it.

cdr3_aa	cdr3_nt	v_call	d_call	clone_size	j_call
CASSATGTYRPDTQYF	TGTGCCAGCAGCGCGACCGGGACTTACAGACCAGATACGCAGTATTTT	TRBV7-2	.	few	TRBJ2-3
CATVRGADTQYF	TGTGCCACGGTACGAGGGGCAGATACGCAGTATTTT	TRBV7-2	.	few	TRBJ2-3
CASSLVHWGVGTGELFF	TGTGCCAGCAGCTTAGTGCATTGGGGTGTCGGGACCGGGGAGCTGTTTTTT	TRBV7-2	.	.	TRBJ2-2
CASSPTGGLDTQYF	TGTGCCAGCAGCCCAACAGGGGGCCTCGATACGCAGTATTTT	TRBV7-7	TRBD1	.	TRBJ2-3
CASRRYNEQFF	TGTGCCAGCAGACGTTACAATGAGCAGTTCTTC	TRBV14	.	.	TRBJ2-1
CASSKGVGEETQYF	TGTGCCAGCAGCAAAGGGGTGGGGGAAGAGACCCAGTACTTC	TRBV7-7	.	.	TRBJ2-5
CASGGTRNNEQFF	TGTGCCAGCGGCGGGACTCGTAACAATGAGCAGTTCTTC	TRBV13	.	.	TRBJ2-1
CASSRTGDQPQHF	TGTGCCAGTAGTCGGACTGGGGATCAGCCCCAGCATTTT	TRBV19	.	.	TRBJ1-5
CASSLGIYEQYF	TGTGCCAGCAGCTTAGGTATCTACGAGCAGTACTTC	TRBV13	.	.	TRBJ2-7
CASSTDRNTEAFF	TGTGCCAGCAGCACCGACAGGAACACTGAAGCTTTCTTT	TRBV7-3	.	.	TRBJ1-1
CASSLGQGGTDTQYF	TGTGCCAGCAGCCTCGGACAGGGCGGCACAGATACGCAGTATTTT	TRBV7-3	TRBD1	few	TRBJ2-3
CASSSDRQVSYNEQFF	TGTGCCAGCAGCTCCGATCGACAGGTCTCCTACAATGAGCAGTTCTTC	TRBV5-4	.	.	TRBJ2-1
CASSPNGGRSYNEQFF	TGTGCCAGCAGCCCCAACGGGGGCCGCTCCTACAATGAGCAGTTCTTC	TRBV5-4	.	few	TRBJ2-1
CASSRAIRGLAGVETQYF	TGTGCCAGCAGTCGAGCCATTCGGGGACTAGCGGGAGTGGAGACCCAGTACTTC	TRBV27	TRBD2	few	TRBJ2-5
CAISVSGWDNPPQHF	TGTGCCATCAGTGTCAGTGGATGGGACAACCCGCCCCAGCATTTT	TRBV10-3	.	few	TRBJ1-5
CASSVDPLTGPRETQYF	TGTGCCAGCAGCGTAGACCCACTGACAGGCCCCAGGGAGACCCAGTACTTC	TRBV9	.	few	TRBJ2-5
CASRGSSYNEQFF	TGTGCCAGCCGGGGGAGCTCCTACAATGAGCAGTTCTTC	TRBV6-5	.	few	TRBJ2-1
CASTYGNEAFF	TGTGCCAGCACCTATGGAAATGAAGCTTTCTTT	TRBV5-4	.	few	TRBJ1-1
CASSPFGEYEQFF	TGTGCCAGCTCGCCCTTTGGGGAATATGAGCAGTTCTTC	TRBV18	.	.	TRBJ2-1
CASSDLRAGWNEQYF	TGTGCCAGCAGCGACCTCCGGGCAGGGTGGAACGAGCAGTACTTC	TRBV11-2	.	.	TRBJ2-7
CASSVGGRTGASNEQFF	TGTGCCAGCAGCGTAGGAGGAAGGACAGGGGCTTCTAATGAGCAGTTCTTC	TRBV9	TRBD1	.	TRBJ2-1
CAWSVGVGDYGYTF	TGTGCCTGGAGTGTAGGGGTTGGGGACTATGGCTACACCTTC	TRBV30	.	.	TRBJ1-2
CASSSAGGGPREQFF	TGTGCCAGCAGCTCGGCCGGGGGAGGACCCCGGGAGCAGTTCTTC	TRBV7-8	.	few	TRBJ2-1
CASSTHREKETQYF	TGTGCCAGTAGTACCCACAGGGAGAAAGAGACCCAGTACTTC	TRBV19	.	.	TRBJ2-5
CASSETGVAFF	TGTGCCAGCAGTGAAACGGGCGTAGCTTTCTTT	TRBV2	.	once	TRBJ1-1
CAWSEGSNYGYTF	TGTGCCTGGAGTGAGGGGAGCAACTATGGCTACACCTTC	TRBV30	.	.	TRBJ1-2
CASSQGSYEQYF	TGTGCCAGCAGCCAGGGATCCTACGAGCAGTACTTC	TRBV14	.	.	TRBJ2-7
CASSRPSGGSNEQFF	TGTGCCAGCAGCCGGCCTAGCGGGGGGAGCAATGAGCAGTTCTTC	TRBV5-4	TRBD2	few	TRBJ2-1
CASSLNQGRTEAFF	TGTGCCAGCAGCTTAAACCAGGGTCGCACTGAAGCTTTCTTT	TRBV7-2	.	.	TRBJ1-1
CATLVFMFLLEAFF	TGTGCCACCCTAGTTTTCATGTTTTTGCTGGAAGCTTTCTTT	TRBV27	.	few	TRBJ1-1
CASIGVQGPDTQYF	TGTGCCAGCATTGGGGTCCAGGGACCAGATACGCAGTATTTT	TRBV6-1	.	few	TRBJ2-3